The 18 T cell receptor beta chains given below trace back to one sample, sequenced in a study of Ad26.COV2.S vaccination and SARS-CoV-2 variants. Noted treatment: about 20 received Ad26.COV2.S at low or high dose, single or two shots; several received placebo; per-sample allocation not given. Collection of the samples took place on day 63 after the first injection of vaccine or placebo. The method was immunoSEQ multiplex PCR; TCRdb's version includes in-frame clones alone and lacks a portion of them. The sample comprises 300,000 to 400,000 clones, 75% to 90% of which are singletons, and approximately 11% rests with the top ten. This specimen consisted of peripheral blood, obtained in a trial of Ad26.COV2.S vaccine versus placebo. These receptors were obtained from a person between 18 and 65 years old who received the Ad26.COV2.S COVID-19 vaccine or a placebo.

The chain couples TRBV7-2 to TRBJ2-7; 11 bases line up with TRBD1. Looked up from germline, CDR1 is SGHTA and CDR2 is FQGNSA. The CDR3 has 14 residues. V was pared by 7 bases and J by 5 bases, with 7 bases of the junction left unmatched. The CDR3 protein is CASTSGTGGDEQYF. The CDR3, as DNA: TGTGCCAGCACCTCCGGGACAGGGGGTGACGAGCAGTACTTC.

The chain recombines TRBV6-1 with TRBJ1-1, with D maybe TRBD1 (6 bases). CDR3 size: 13 residues. CDR1 is MNHNS and CDR2 is SASEGT in the germline V gene. V was pared by 6 bases and J by 0 bases, with 8 bases between. Here the CDR3 DNA reads TGTGCCAGCAGACAGGGAATGAACACTGAAGCTTTCTTT. Amino acid sequence: CASRQGMNTEAFF.

The chain is built from TRBV14 and TRBJ1-3; D unresolved. Germline values: CDR1 SGHDN, CDR2 FVKESK. V gave up 0 bases and J gave up 4 bases, with 4 bases separating them. There are 13 residues in the CDR3. This CDR3 reads CASSQEAGNTIYF. The CDR3 DNA is TGTGCCAGCAGCCAAGAAGCAGGAAACACCATATATTTT.

V and J are TRBV10-3 and TRBJ1-6; TRBD1 matches at 9 bases. The germline CDR1 and CDR2 sequences are ENHRY and SYGVKD. V was clipped by 8 bases and J by 7 bases; unmatched bases: 3. CDR3 length equals 13 residues. DNA for the CDR3: TGTGCCATCGGGGACAGGGAGAATTCACCCCTCCACTTT. It encodes CAIGDRENSPLHF.

This chain connects TRBV2 to TRBJ2-7; D is perhaps TRBD2 (6 bases). V lost 5 bases to trimming and J lost 3 bases, with 14 bases between them. CDR1 and CDR2 from the germline V gene are SNHLY and FYNNEI. This CDR3 spans 14 amino acids. CDR3 DNA sequence: TGTGCCAGCAGTCTCGGGGGAAGGGACTACGAGCAGTACTTC. Translating it yields CASSLGGRDYEQYF.

This chain joins TRBV3-1 (or the pseudogene TRBV3-2) and TRBJ2-5; D is undetermined. Germline V gene data show CDR1 as LGHDT and CDR2 as YNNKEL (reference sequence). The germline V and J ends were trimmed by 4 bases and 7 bases, with 13 bases remaining between them. This CDR3 has 13 amino acids. The CDR3 bases are TGTGCCAGCAGCCCGATCACGAAGGCGACCCAGTACTTC. Protein product: CASSPITKATQYF.

The chain couples TRBV5-4 to TRBJ2-7, with 7 positions matching TRBD2. The V segment lost 4 bases and the J segment 5 bases; nucleotides outside the gene matches: 6. The germline V gene encodes CDR1 SGHNT and CDR2 YYREEE (reference sequence). The CDR3 has 13 amino acids. CDR3 sequence (DNA): TGTGCCAGCAGCCTACCAGCGGGAAACGAGCAGTACTTC. Encoded protein: CASSLPAGNEQYF.

This sequence joins TRBV30 and TRBJ2-6; no clear D gene. This CDR3 comprises 14 residues. Germline V gene lookup returns CDR1 GTSNPN and CDR2 SVGIG (reference sequence). V was cut by 5 bases and J by 0 bases, with 8 bases left in between. This chain's CDR3 is CAWQTSSGANVLTF. The CDR3, as DNA: TGTGCCTGGCAGACATCCTCTGGGGCCAACGTCCTGACTTTC.

The chain joins TRBV10-3 to TRBJ1-1; tentative D call: TRBD1 (5 bases). The CDR3 loop spans 15 amino acids. CDR1 is ENHRY and CDR2 is SYGVKD in the germline V gene. V shed 5 bases and J shed 8 bases, with 21 bases lying between them. The CDR3 here is CAISPRDRSAWEAFF. The DNA of the CDR3 is TGTGCCATCAGTCCCCGGGACCGAAGTGCGTGGGAAGCTTTCTTT.

V and J are TRBV6-2 or TRBV6-3 and TRBJ2-3; D unclear. Germline assignment: CDR1 MNHEY and CDR2 SVGEGT. The CDR3 has 14 residues. With 1 base removed from V and 3 bases from J, the gap between germline ends came to 8 bases. The CDR3 spells CASSYWQRTDTQYF. The DNA of the CDR3 is TGTGCCAGCAGTTACTGGCAGAGAACAGATACGCAGTATTTT.

The rearrangement joins TRBV7-2 to TRBJ2-1, with D maybe TRBD2 (5 bases). The length of the CDR3 is 14 residues. Germline CDR1 reads SGHTA; CDR2 reads FQGNSA. Trimming took off 2 bases at V and 8 bases at J, with 13 bases between the two ends. The CDR3 is CASSLRVQRDEQFF. DNA for the CDR3: TGTGCCAGCAGCTTAAGGGTGCAGAGGGATGAGCAGTTCTTC.

The chain joins TRBV7-8 to TRBJ1-3; tentative D call: TRBD1 (6 bases). Germline CDR1 reads SGHVS; CDR2 reads FQNEAQ. This CDR3 has 15 amino acids. Trimming stripped 3 bases from V and 1 base from J, with 10 bases between. This CDR3 is CASSFGRGSGNTIYF. As DNA, the CDR3 is TGTGCCAGCAGCTTTGGAAGGGGGTCTGGAAACACCATATATTTT.

This clone was counted between two and nine times. The chain recombines TRBV10-1 with TRBJ2-2; 8 bases line up with TRBD1. CDR3 length: 16 amino acids. CDR1 is WNHNN, CDR2 SYGVQD, per germline (reference sequence). The ends lost 6 bases at V and 3 bases at J; junction bases unmatched: 9. This chain's CDR3 is CASSYDRGYDTGELFF. In DNA form, the CDR3 reads TGCGCCAGCAGCTACGACAGGGGCTATGACACCGGGGAGCTGTTTTTT.

The chain employs TRBV30 and TRBJ2-1, with unresolved D. Germline CDR1 reads GTSNPN; CDR2 reads SVGIG (reference sequence). The CDR3 runs to 15 residues. V was shortened by 0 bases and J by 2 bases, with 11 bases between the two germline ends. Here the CDR3 reads CAWSVLSSTYNEQFF. As DNA, the CDR3 is TGTGCCTGGAGTGTACTATCTTCCACCTACAATGAGCAGTTCTTC. Full variable domain (remainder filled in from reference TRBV30 and TRBJ2-1): SQTIHQWPATLVQPVGSPLSLECTVEGTSNPNLYWYRQAAGRGLQLLFYSVGIGQISSEVPQNLSASRPQDRQFILSSKKLLLSDSGFYLCAWSVLSSTYNEQFFGPGTRLTVL.

This chain connects TRBV18 to TRBJ1-2; D not resolved. Per germline, CDR1 KGHSH and CDR2 LQKENI. The CDR3 totals 13 residues. The V and J ends lost 2 bases and 2 bases respectively, with 6 bases between them. The CDR3 sequence: CASSPGSNYGYTF. The DNA of the CDR3 is TGTGCCAGCTCACCAGGCAGCAACTATGGCTACACCTTC.

V is TRBV28 and J is TRBJ1-5; D is uncertain. The CDR3 totals 10 residues. Trimming removed 11 bases at V and 3 bases at J, with 5 bases between. Germline values: CDR1 MDHEN, CDR2 SYDVKM. The CDR3 loop is CAVSNQPQHF. The CDR3 nucleotides read TGTGCCGTATCCAATCAGCCCCAGCATTTT. Using reference TRBV28 and TRBJ1-5 for the parts outside the CDR3, the full variable domain is DVKVTQSSRYLVKRTGEKVFLECVQDMDHENMFWYRQDPGLGLRLIYFSYDVKMKEKGDIPEGYSVSREKKERFSLILESASTNQTSMYLCAVSNQPQHFGDGTRLSIL.

The CDR3 protein is CASSRYPEAKNIQYF. The CDR3 DNA follows: TGTGCCAGCAGCCGCTACCCCGAAGCCAAAAACATTCAGTACTTC. The V call is TRBV28, the J call TRBJ2-4; the D is unclear. This CDR3 spans 15 amino acids. CDR1 MDHEN and CDR2 SYDVKM come from the germline V gene. V was clipped by 6 bases and J by 0 bases, with 12 bases between them.

This clone was counted a single time. The chain joins TRBV7-2 to TRBJ2-7; D might be TRBD1 (6 bases). V lost 1 base, J lost 7 bases, and 20 bases lay in between. The CDR3 totals 16 residues. Germline values: CDR1 SGHTA, CDR2 FQGNSA. This chain's CDR3 is CASSLGWARAQGEQYF. CDR3 sequence (DNA): TGTGCCAGCAGCTTAGGTTGGGCTAGAGCGCAGGGGGAGCAGTACTTC.